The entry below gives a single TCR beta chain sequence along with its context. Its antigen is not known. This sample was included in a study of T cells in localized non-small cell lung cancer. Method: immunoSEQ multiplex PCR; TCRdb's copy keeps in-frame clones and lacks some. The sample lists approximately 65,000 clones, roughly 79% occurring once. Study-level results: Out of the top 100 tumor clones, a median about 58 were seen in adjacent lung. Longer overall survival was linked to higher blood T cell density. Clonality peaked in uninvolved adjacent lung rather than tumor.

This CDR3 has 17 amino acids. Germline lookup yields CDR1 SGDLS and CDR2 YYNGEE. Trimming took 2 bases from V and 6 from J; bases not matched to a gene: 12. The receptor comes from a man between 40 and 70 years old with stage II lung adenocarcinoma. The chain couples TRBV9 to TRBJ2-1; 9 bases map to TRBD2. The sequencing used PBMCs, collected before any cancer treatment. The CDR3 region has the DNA TGTGCCAGCAGCGTGACTAGCGGTTCAGGGGTTGGCAATGAGCAGTTCTTC. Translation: CASSVTSGSGVGNEQFF.